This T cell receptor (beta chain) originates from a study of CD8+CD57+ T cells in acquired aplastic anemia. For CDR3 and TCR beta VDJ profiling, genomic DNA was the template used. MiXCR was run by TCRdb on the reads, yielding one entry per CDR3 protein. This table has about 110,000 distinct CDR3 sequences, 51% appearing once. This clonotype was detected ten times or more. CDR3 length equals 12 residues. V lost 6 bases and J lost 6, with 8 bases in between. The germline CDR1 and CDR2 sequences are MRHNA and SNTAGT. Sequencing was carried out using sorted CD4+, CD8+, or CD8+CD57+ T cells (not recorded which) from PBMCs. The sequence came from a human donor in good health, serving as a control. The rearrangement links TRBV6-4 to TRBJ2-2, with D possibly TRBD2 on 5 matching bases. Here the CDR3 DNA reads TGTGCCAGCAGCGGGAAGGCCGGGGAGCTGTTTTTT. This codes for CASSGKAGELFF.